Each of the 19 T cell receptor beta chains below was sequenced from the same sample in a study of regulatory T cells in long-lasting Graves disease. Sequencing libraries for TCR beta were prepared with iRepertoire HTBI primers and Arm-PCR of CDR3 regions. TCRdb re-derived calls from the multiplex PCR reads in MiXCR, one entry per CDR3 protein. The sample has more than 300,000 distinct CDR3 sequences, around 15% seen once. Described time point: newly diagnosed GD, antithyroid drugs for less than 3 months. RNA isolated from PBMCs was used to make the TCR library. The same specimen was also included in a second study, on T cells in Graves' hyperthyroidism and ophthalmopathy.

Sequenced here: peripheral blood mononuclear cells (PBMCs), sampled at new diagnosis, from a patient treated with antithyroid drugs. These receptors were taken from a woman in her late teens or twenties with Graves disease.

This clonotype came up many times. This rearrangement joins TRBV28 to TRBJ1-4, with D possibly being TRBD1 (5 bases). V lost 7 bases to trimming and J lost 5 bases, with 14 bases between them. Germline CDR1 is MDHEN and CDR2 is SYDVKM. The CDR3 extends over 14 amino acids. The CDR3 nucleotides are TGTGCCAGCACAGCGGGGCTTTGGAATGAAAAACTGTTTTTT. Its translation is CASTAGLWNEKLFF.

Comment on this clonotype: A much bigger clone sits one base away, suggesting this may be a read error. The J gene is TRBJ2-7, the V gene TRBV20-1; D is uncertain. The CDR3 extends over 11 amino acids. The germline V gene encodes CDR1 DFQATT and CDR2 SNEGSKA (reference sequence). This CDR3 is CSATALDEQCF. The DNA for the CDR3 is TGCAGTGCTACAGCGCTCGACGAGCAGTGCTTC.

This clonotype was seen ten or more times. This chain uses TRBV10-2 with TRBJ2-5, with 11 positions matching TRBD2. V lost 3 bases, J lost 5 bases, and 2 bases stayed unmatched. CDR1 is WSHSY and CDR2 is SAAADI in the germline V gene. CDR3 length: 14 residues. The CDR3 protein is CASSDIAGGETQYF. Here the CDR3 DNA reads TGCGCCAGCAGTGATATAGCGGGAGGGGAGACCCAGTACTTC.

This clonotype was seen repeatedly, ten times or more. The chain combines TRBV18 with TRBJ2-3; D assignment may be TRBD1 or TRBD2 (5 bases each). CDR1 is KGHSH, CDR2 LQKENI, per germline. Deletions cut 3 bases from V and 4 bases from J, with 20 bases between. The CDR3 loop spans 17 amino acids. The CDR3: CASSPGPREWGPDTQYF. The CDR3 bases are TGTGCCAGCTCACCGGGGCCACGGGAATGGGGCCCAGATACGCAGTATTTT.

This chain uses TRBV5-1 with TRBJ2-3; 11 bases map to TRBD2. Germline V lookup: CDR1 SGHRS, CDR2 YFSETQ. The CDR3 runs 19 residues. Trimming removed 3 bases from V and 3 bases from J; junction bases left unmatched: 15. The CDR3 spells CASSWGSGGAQRNTDTQYF. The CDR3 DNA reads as TGCGCCAGCAGCTGGGGTAGCGGGGGGGCCCAGAGAAATACAGATACGCAGTATTTT.

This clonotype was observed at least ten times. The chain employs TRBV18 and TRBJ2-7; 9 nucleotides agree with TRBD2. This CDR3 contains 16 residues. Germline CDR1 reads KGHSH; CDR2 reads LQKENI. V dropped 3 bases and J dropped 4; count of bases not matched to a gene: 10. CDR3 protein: CASSPQQVSGGYEQYF. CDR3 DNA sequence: TGTGCCAGCTCACCGCAACAGGTCAGCGGGGGGTACGAGCAGTACTTC.

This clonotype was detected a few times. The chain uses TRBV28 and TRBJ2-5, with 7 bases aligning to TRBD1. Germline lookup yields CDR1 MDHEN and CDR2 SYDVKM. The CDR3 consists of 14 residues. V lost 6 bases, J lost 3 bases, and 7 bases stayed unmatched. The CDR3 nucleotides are TGTGCCAGCAGGACCATGACAGGGAAAGAGACCCAGTACTTC. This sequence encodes CASRTMTGKETQYF. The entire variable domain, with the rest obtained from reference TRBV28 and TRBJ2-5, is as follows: DVKVTQSSRYLVKRTGEKVFLECVQDMDHENMFWYRQDPGLGLRLIYFSYDVKMKEKGDIPEGYSVSREKKERFSLILESASTNQTSMYLCASRTMTGKETQYFGPGTRLLVL.

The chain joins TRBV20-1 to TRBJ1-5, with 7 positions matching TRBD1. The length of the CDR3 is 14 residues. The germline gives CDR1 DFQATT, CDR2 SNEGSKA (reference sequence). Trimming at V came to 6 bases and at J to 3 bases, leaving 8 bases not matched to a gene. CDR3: CSARGQQDNQPQHF. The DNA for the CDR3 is TGCAGTGCAAGGGGACAGCAAGACAATCAGCCCCAGCATTTT.

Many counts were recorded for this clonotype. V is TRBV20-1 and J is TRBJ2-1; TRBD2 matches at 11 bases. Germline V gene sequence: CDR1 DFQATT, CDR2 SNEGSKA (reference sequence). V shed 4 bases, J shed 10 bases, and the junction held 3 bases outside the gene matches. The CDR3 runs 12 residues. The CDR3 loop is CSAKGTSGEQFF. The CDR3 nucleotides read TGCAGTGCTAAAGGGACTAGCGGCGAGCAGTTCTTC.

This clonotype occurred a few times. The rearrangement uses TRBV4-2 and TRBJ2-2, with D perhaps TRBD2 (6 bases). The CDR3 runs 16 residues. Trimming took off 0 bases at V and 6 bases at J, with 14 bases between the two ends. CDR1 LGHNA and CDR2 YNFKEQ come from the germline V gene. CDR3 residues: CASSQESGSGAGELFF. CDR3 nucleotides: TGTGCCAGCAGCCAAGAATCCGGGAGTGGCGCCGGGGAGCTGTTTTTT.

CDR3 coding DNA: TGTGCCTGGAGGGGTTACAGGGGTGGTGACACTGAAGCTTTCTTT. This translates into CAWRGYRGGDTEAFF. This chain links TRBV30 with TRBJ1-1; 7 bases match TRBD1. Germline V gene data show CDR1 as GTSNPN and CDR2 as SVGIG (reference sequence). The length of the CDR3 is 15 residues. The V gene end was trimmed by 3 bases and the J gene end by 3 bases; junction bases not matched to a gene: 10. Full variable domain (missing parts from reference TRBV30 and TRBJ1-1): SQTIHQWPATLVQPVGSPLSLECTVEGTSNPNLYWYRQAAGRGLQLLFYSVGIGQISSEVPQNLSASRPQDRQFILSSKKLLLSDSGFYLCAWRGYRGGDTEAFFGQGTRLTVV.

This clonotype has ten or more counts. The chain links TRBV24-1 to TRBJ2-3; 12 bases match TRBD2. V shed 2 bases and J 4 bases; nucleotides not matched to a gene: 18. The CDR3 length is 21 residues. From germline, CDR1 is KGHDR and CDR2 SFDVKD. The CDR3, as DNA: TGTGCCACCAGTGATTGGGGGACAGGGATTCCTAGCGGGAGGGACGCAGATACGCAGTATTTT. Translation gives CATSDWGTGIPSGRDADTQYF.

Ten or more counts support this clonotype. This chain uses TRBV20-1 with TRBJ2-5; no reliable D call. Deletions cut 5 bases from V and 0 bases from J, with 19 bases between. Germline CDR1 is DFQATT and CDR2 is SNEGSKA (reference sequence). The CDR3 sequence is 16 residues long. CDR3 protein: CSAENDVSQYQETQYF. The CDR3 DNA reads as TGCAGTGCTGAGAACGACGTATCCCAATACCAAGAGACCCAGTACTTC.

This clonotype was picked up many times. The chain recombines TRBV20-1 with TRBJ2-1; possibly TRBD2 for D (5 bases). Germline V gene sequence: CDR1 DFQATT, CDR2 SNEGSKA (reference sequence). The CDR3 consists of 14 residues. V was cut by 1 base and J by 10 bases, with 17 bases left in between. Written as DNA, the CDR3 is TGCAGTGCTAGAGCCACCGCGGGCGGAGGCGAGCAGTTCTTC. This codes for CSARATAGGGEQFF.

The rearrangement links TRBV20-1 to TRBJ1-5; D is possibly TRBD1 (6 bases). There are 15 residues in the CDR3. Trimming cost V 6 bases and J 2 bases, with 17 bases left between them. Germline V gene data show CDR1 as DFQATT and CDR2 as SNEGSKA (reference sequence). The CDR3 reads CSARKGGKGNQPQHF. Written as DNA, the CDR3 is TGCAGTGCCCGTAAAGGGGGGAAGGGCAATCAGCCCCAGCATTTT.

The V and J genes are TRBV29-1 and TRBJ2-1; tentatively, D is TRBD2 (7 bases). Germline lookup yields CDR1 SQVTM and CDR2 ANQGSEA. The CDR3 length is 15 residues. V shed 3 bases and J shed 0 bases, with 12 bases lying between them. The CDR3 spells CSVEKGGSSYNEQFF. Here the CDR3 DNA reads TGCAGCGTTGAGAAGGGGGGGAGCTCCTACAATGAGCAGTTCTTC.

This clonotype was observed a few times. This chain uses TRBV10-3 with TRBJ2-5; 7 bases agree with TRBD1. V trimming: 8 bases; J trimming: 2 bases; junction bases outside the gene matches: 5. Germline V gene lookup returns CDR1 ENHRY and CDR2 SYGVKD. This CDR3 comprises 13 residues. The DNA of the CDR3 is TGTGCCATCTGTAGGGGACAGCAAGAGACCCAGTACTTC. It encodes CAICRGQQETQYF.

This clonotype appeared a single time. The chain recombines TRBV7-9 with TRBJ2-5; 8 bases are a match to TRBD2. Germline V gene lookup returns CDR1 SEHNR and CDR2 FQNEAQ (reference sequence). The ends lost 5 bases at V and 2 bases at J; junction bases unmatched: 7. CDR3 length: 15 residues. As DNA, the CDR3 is TGTGCCAGCAGCCCTCAGAGCGGGAGTCAAGAGACCCAGTACTTC. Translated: CASSPQSGSQETQYF.

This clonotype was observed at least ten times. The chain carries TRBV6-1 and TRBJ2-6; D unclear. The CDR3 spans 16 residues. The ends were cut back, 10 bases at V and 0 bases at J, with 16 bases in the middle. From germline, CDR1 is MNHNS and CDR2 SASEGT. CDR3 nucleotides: TGTGCCACCGAGACGTTTGCAGCCTCTGGGGCCAACGTCCTGACTTTC. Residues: CATETFAASGANVLTF.